This T cell receptor beta chain stems from a study of blood T cell repertoires in COVID-19 (dated by TCRdb to about 2020). General notes on the study: Collaborator samples came from the United States, Italy and Spain and covered acute and convalescent phases of COVID-19. Samples came from the ongoing ImmuneRACE study (first 160 participants) plus 1,254 subjects from 6 global collaborators. The dataset comprised deeply sampled blood TCRbeta repertoires from subjects exposed to, actively infected with, or recovered from COVID-19. Where available, HLA class I and class II types were obtained from metadata supplied by the sample provider rather than from assay-based typing. The prospective study material was composed of cDNA or gDNA derived from T cells, B-cell-depleted T cells, or PBMCs. The repertoires were made available in a free public database intended to serve as a resource for research on the immune response to SARS-CoV-2. Nearly every sample came with metadata listing a de-identified subject ID, COVID-19 status, age in years and sex.

A note on this clone: Its recognized antigen is unknown. No base quality values were provided; no much bigger clone lies one nucleotide off.

In the prospective study, participants were about 18 to 89 years old, resided in approximately 25 geographic areas of the United States, and were enrolled through a virtual design. Cohort assignment in the prospective study relied on participant-reported clinical history from a screening survey and a study questionnaire. Recovered participants in ImmuneRACE Cohort 3 were defined by two consecutive negative NP/OP PCR tests, clearance by a healthcare professional, or resolution of symptoms. In the prospective study, whole blood, serum and a nasopharyngeal or oropharyngeal swab were collected from each participant by mobile phlebotomists. Over an approximately 2-month period, participants in the prospective study had the option of providing additional blood draws and questionnaires. Before DNA extraction, prospective study blood samples were shipped either frozen or at room temperature. The CDR1 and CDR2 encoded by the germline V gene are SGHRS and YFSETQ. CDR3 length: 15 amino acids, cysteine to phenylalanine. The only DNA kept is the CDR3, 45 bases in frame from the first base. Trimming leaves V shorter by 0 bases and J shorter by 6 bases, with the junction holding 3 bases beyond the gene matches.

TCRbeta CDR3 regions were amplified from genomic DNA using the immunoSEQ Assay, a bias-controlled multiplex PCR. As for how the authors treated the data: Within the assay, amplification of reference gene primers was used to estimate how many nucleated cells each sample contained. To quantify the absolute abundance of each unique TCRbeta CDR3 rearrangement, sequence reads were collapsed and filtered. For each sample, productive Simpson clonality was calculated by taking the square root of Simpson's diversity index across productive rearrangements. Drawn from immuneACCESS, this table holds only the in-frame rearrangements with V and J called that TCRdb kept. Clones are partly lost; checked studies trace under half to an unresolved V gene and leave the rest unexplained. V and J calls and clone size follow that table, whereas D and trimming were derived from the DNA. Counted in this sample were some 300,000 clones; over 75% of them appeared once. The ten most abundant clones make up about 4.1% of the sample.

What the study reported, not specific to this receptor: The amount of clinical and demographic metadata varied by source and participant and was provided uncurated.

This TCR was recovered from a man aged 25-45 years who had recovered from COVID-19. Sequenced input: PBMCs or T cells enriched from blood (not recorded which). The chain is made from TRBV5-1 and TRBJ1-5, and 10 bases in between align with TRBD1. For the CDR3, the sequence is CASSLGDRGSQPQHF. The DNA sequence is as follows: TGCGCCAGCAGCTTGGGGGACAGGGGCAGTCAGCCCCAGCATTTT.